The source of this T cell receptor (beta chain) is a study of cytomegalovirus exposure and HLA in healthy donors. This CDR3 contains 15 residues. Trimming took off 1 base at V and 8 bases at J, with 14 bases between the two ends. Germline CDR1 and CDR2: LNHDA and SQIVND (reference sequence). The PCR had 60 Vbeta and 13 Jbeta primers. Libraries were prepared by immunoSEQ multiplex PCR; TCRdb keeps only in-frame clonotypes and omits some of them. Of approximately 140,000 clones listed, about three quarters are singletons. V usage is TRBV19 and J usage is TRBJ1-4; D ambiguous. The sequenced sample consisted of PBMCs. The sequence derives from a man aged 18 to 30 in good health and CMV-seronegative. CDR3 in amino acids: CASSIGNRLGEKLFF. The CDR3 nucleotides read TGTGCCAGTAGTATAGGAAACAGATTGGGCGAAAAACTGTTTTTT.